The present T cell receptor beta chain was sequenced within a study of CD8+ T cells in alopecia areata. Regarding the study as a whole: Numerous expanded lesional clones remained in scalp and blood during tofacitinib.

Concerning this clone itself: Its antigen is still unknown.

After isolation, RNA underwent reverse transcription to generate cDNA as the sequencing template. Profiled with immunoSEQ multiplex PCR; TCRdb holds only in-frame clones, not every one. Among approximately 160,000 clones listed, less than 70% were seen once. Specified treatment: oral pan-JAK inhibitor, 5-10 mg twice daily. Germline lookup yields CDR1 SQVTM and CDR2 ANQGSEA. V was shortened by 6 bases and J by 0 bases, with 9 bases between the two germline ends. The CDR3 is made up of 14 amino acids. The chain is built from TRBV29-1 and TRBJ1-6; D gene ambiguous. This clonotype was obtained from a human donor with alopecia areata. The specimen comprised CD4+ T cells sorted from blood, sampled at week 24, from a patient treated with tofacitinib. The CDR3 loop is CSVTRSSYNSPLHF. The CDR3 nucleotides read TGCAGCGTGACCAGGAGCTCCTATAATTCACCCCTCCACTTT.